This T cell receptor (beta chain) was captured by sequencing in a study of OX40 agonist ivuxolimab in advanced cancers. Findings of the study overall: At 0.1-3.0 mg/kg, partial responders had clonal expansion among the lowest observed.

This CDR3 comprises 13 residues. V was pared by 7 bases and J by 2 bases, with 12 bases between. Germline loops: CDR1 SGHTA, CDR2 FQGNSA. The data were produced by immunoSEQ multiplex PCR, yet TCRdb's version contains in-frame clones alone and is incomplete. Of 15,000 to 20,000 clones in the sample, 70% to 90% were seen once. Concerning this clone itself: The antigen is not known.

The clonotype was recovered from an adult with an advanced solid tumor such as melanoma, head and neck, liver or kidney cancer. The chain links TRBV7-2 to TRBJ2-7, with D uncertain. Material: CD4+ or CD8+ T cells sorted from blood, obtained in a trial of the OX40 agonist ivuxolimab. CDR3 protein: CASTESDPYEQYF. The CDR3 nucleotides are TGTGCCAGCACCGAATCGGACCCCTACGAGCAGTACTTC.